A selection of T cell receptor beta chains follows, all from one sample in a study of identical twins. Each CDR3 protein is one row after TCRdb ran MiXCR on the 5' RACE reads. The table includes approximately 690,000 distinct CDR3 sequences, approximately 6% detected once. Sample: naive T cells sorted from blood. The source of these receptors is a man aged 18 to 29 in good health. Both conserved end residues are part of each CDR3. A D gene is named only where the DNA matches it firmly. The listing skips clone size in some rows; elsewhere it reads once, few, many or a size class.

j_call	d_call	clone_size	v_call	cdr3_nt	cdr3_aa
TRBJ2-2	-	-	TRBV5-1	TGCGCCAGTGAGGGACCGACAAACACCGGGGAGCTGTTTTTT	CASEGPTNTGELFF
TRBJ2-1	TRBD2	many	TRBV29-1	TGCAGCGCCCTGGGACTAGCGGGAGCCGAGCAGTTCTTC	CSALGLAGAEQFF
TRBJ1-2	-	few	TRBV3-1	TGTGCCAGCAGCCCATTAGGGACGGCAATTAACTATGGCTACACCTTC	CASSPLGTAINYGYTF
TRBJ2-1	-	-	TRBV6-1	TGTGCCAGCAGTGAACAAACCGAGCAGTTCTTC	CASSEQTEQFF
TRBJ1-1	-	-	TRBV30	TGTGCCTGGAGTGTAGGGCAAAAAGCTTTCTTT	CAWSVGQKAFF
TRBJ2-3	-	many	TRBV29-1	TGCAGCGTACTGGAGGGCCCCTCCACAGATACGCAGTATTTT	CSVLEGPSTDTQYF
TRBJ2-2	-	-	TRBV24-1	TGTGCCACCGGCCCCCGGGACCGTGGGAGCGGGGAGCTGTTTTTT	CATGPRDRGSGELFF
TRBJ2-6	-	-	TRBV28	TGTGCCAGCTCGGGGCAGCTCCTCTCTGGGGCCAACGTCCTGACTTTC	CASSGQLLSGANVLTF
TRBJ2-2	-	few	TRBV20-1	TGCAGTGCCACCCCCGTCCCCCCGAACACCGGGGAGCTGTTTTTT	CSATPVPPNTGELFF
TRBJ2-1	TRBD2	-	TRBV11-1	TGTGCCAGCAGGCCAGTCCTAGCGGGAGTAAGTCGATTGAATGAGCAGTTCTTC	CASRPVLAGVSRLNEQFF
TRBJ2-5	-	many	TRBV5-1	TGCGCCAGCAGAGGGGCCCTCAGGGAGGAGACCCAGTACTTC	CASRGALREETQYF
TRBJ2-1	-	many	TRBV20-1	TGCAGCGCGACCGCAGGGGATTCGTACAATGAGCAGTTCTTC	CSATAGDSYNEQFF
TRBJ2-5	TRBD1	many	TRBV12-3/TRBV12-4	TGTGCCAGCAGTTTCGGGACAGGCCAAGAGACCCAGTACTTC	CASSFGTGQETQYF
TRBJ2-5	-	many	TRBV5-1	TGCGCCAGCAGCTTGGCGGGGGAGAGGCTAGAGACCCAGTACTTC	CASSLAGERLETQYF
TRBJ2-2	TRBD2	few	TRBV20-1	TGCAGTGCCCGTCGGACTAGCGGGAGGGTCAGGAACACCGGGGAGCTGTTTTTT	CSARRTSGRVRNTGELFF
TRBJ1-2	TRBD1	few	TRBV6-2/TRBV6-3	TGTGCCAGCAGTCATGGACAGGGGCTTGGCTACACCTTC	CASSHGQGLGYTF
TRBJ2-7	-	many	TRBV5-1	TGCGCCAGCAGCTTGGACTTTGGAGAGCAGTACTTC	CASSLDFGEQYF
TRBJ1-1	TRBD1	-	TRBV5-5	TGTGCCAGCAGCTTGGAGGGGGCGGAGAACACTGAAGCTTTCTTT	CASSLEGAENTEAFF
TRBJ1-1	TRBD1	many	TRBV5-1	TGCGCCAGCACAGGAGGACAGGGGCGGTCTGAAGCTTTCTTT	CASTGGQGRSEAFF
TRBJ2-1	-	few	TRBV30	TGTGCCTGGAGTCCCGGAAACGGGAATGAGCAGTTCTTC	CAWSPGNGNEQFF
TRBJ2-3	TRBD2	many	TRBV5-1	TGCGCCAGCAGCTTGCGGACTAGCGGGAGCTCATATACGCAGTATTTT	CASSLRTSGSSYTQYF
TRBJ2-2	-	many	TRBV24-1	TGTGCCACCAGTGATTTTGCGGGATTCAACACCGGGGAGCTGTTTTTT	CATSDFAGFNTGELFF
TRBJ2-2	-	few	TRBV20-1	TGCAGTGCTAGAACAGCCGTGGTGGGGGAGCTGTTTTTT	CSARTAVVGELFF
TRBJ2-7	-	-	TRBV4-2	TGTGCCAGCAGCCCCTCCCCACTTGACGAGCAGTACTTC	CASSPSPLDEQYF
TRBJ2-1	TRBD2	many	TRBV20-1	TGCAGTGCTAGAAAACTAGCGGGGGGCTACAATGAGCAGTTCTTC	CSARKLAGGYNEQFF
TRBJ2-3	-	many	TRBV20-1	TGCAGTGCTAGAGTACCTACAGATACGCAGTATTTT	CSARVPTDTQYF
TRBJ2-5	-	many	TRBV20-1	TGCAGTGCTAGAGTCGCGGGATTACAAGAGACCCAGTACTTC	CSARVAGLQETQYF
TRBJ2-6	-	-	TRBV7-9	TGTGCCAGCCCACTCATTGGGGTTTCTGGGGCCAACGTCCTGACTTTC	CASPLIGVSGANVLTF
TRBJ2-1	-	many	TRBV29-1	TGCAGCGTTGAAGATGGAGGGAACGAGCAGTTCTTC	CSVEDGGNEQFF
TRBJ2-3	TRBD2	many	TRBV29-1	TGCAGCGTTGAGATGGGTGCGGGAGTGAGGAAAAAAGATACGCAGTATTTT	CSVEMGAGVRKKDTQYF
TRBJ2-1	TRBD2	-	TRBV29-1	TGCAGCGTACGATGGCCCGGGACTAGCGGGAGACAGTTCTTC	CSVRWPGTSGRQFF
TRBJ2-5	-	few	TRBV7-2	TGTGCCAGCAGCCGATCCGCGGAGACCCAGTACTTC	CASSRSAETQYF
TRBJ1-5	-	few	TRBV20-1	TGCAGTGCTAGACGGGCCGGGACTCCCAATCAGCCCCAGCATTTT	CSARRAGTPNQPQHF
TRBJ2-3	-	many	TRBV11-2	TGTGCCAGCAGCGCACGGGACAACACAGATACGCAGTATTTT	CASSARDNTDTQYF
TRBJ1-6	-	few	TRBV5-1	TGCGCCAGCAGCTTGGGCAGGGAATCACCCCTCCACTTT	CASSLGRESPLHF
TRBJ2-1	-	-	TRBV27	TGTGCCAGCAGTAGATCCGGGGGCTACAATGAGCAGTTCTTC	CASSRSGGYNEQFF
TRBJ1-5	TRBD1	few	TRBV25-1	TGTGCCAGCAGTACGACAGGGTCCAATCAGCCCCAGCATTTT	CASSTTGSNQPQHF
TRBJ1-4	-	many	TRBV20-1	TGCAGTGCTAGATGGGGGACGGCTAATGAAAAACTGTTTTTT	CSARWGTANEKLFF
TRBJ2-3	-	many	TRBV29-1	TGCAGCGTTGAAGACGGGCTCCACGAGGTAGATACGCAGTATTTT	CSVEDGLHEVDTQYF
TRBJ2-7	TRBD1	many	TRBV29-1	TGCAGGCACCTCACAGGGGGCATTATCTACGAGCAGTACTTC	CRHLTGGIIYEQYF
TRBJ1-1	-	-	TRBV25-1	TGTGCCAGCAAGGGGCTAGGTTACACTGAAGCTTTCTTT	CASKGLGYTEAFF
TRBJ2-7	-	few	TRBV7-9	TGTGCCAGCAGCGGCCGGTGGGACCTGAGCTACGAGCAGTACTTC	CASSGRWDLSYEQYF
TRBJ2-3	-	-	TRBV5-1	TGCGCCAGCAGCCCCGACCGAGTTCCGCAGTATTTT	CASSPDRVPQYF